This paragraph covers one TCR beta chain sequence. Method: immunoSEQ multiplex PCR; TCRdb's copy keeps in-frame clones and lacks some. The repertoire holds about 49,000 clones, 81% seen once, with 5% to 7.5% in the top ten. Germline CDR1 is SQVTM and CDR2 is ANQGSEA. The CDR3 spans 19 residues. V lost 7 bases to trimming and J lost 1 base; unmatched junction nucleotides: 22. This sample is part of a study of OX40 agonist ivuxolimab in advanced cancers. The sequencing here drew on CD4+ or CD8+ T cells sorted from blood, taken in a trial of the OX40 agonist ivuxolimab. V usage is TRBV29-1 and J usage is TRBJ2-1, with TRBD2 matching 7 bases. This TCR was recovered from an adult with an advanced solid tumor such as melanoma, head and neck, liver or kidney cancer. The CDR3 is CSAMGVQAGFTHSYNEQFF. As DNA, the CDR3 is TGCAGCGCCATGGGGGTCCAAGCGGGGTTCACTCATTCCTACAATGAGCAGTTCTTC.